Reported below is one T cell receptor beta chain. This sample was included in a study of T cells after yellow fever vaccination. The germline V gene has CDR1 SGHTA and CDR2 FQGNSA. The length of the CDR3 is 15 residues. The ends lost 1 base at V and 3 bases at J; junction bases unmatched: 4. TCRdb ran MiXCR on the 5' RACE reads and lists one entry per CDR3 protein. The table has about 50,000 distinct CDR3 sequences, approximately 6% seen once. This receptor was obtained from a man aged 18 to 29 who received the YFV17D yellow fever vaccine. J is TRBJ2-3 and V is TRBV7-2; 7 bases line up with TRBD2. The material was PBMCs, either bulk or a sorted T-cell subset (CD4+, CD8+, memory, or dextramer-sorted; not recorded which), obtained on the day of the yellow fever booster vaccination. DNA of the CDR3: TGTGCCAGCAGCTTAGATCCGGGGGGTACAGATACGCAGTATTTT. Translating gives CASSLDPGGTDTQYF. The entire variable domain, with the rest obtained from reference TRBV7-2 and TRBJ2-3, is as follows: GAGVSQSPSNKVTEKGKDVELRCDPISGHTALYWYRQSLGQGLEFLIYFQGNSAPDKSGLPSDRFSAERTGGSVSTLTIQRTQQEDSAVYLCASSLDPGGTDTQYFGPGTRLTVL.